The entry below describes one T cell receptor beta chain. The antigen this receptor binds is unknown. No base quality information exists; no much larger clone differs at one position. From cysteine to phenylalanine, the CDR3 is 14 amino acids long. Only the CDR3 region is kept as DNA, spanning 42 bases read in frame from base 1. For this chain, trimming is 4 bases at the V end and 1 base at the J end, and the number of junction bases without a gene match is 1. From the germline V gene, CDR1 is KGHDR and CDR2 is SFDVKD. Genomic DNA was used as template for profiling of TCR beta VDJ combinations and CDR3 sequences. TCR repertoire sequencing was run on an Illumina HiSeq 2000. In the authors' own workflow: Repertoire assessment relied on Simpson's diversity index, CDR3 size and DJ length profiles, and TRBV/TRBJ rearrangement plots. The immunodominant clone was defined as the most abundant DNA sequence in deep sequencing data. CDR3 amino acid sequences were checked for sharing across subjects and were also compared against the VDJdb database and published repertoires. The raw public reads went through TCRdb reprocessing: fastp at Q25, MiXCR clone calling, in-frame beta chains kept. CDR3 protein duplicates are merged, each entry listing the most common genes and DNA. The V and J calls follow TCRdb's processing rather than the paper's. This sample comprises about 150,000 distinct CDR3 sequences, 52% of them detected only once. The top ten clones comprise less than 15% of the sample.

This sample was included in a study of CD8+CD57+ T cells in acquired aplastic anemia (dated by TCRdb to 2017 to 2018). In terms of the full investigation: A mean of roughly 3.2 ug of DNA, ranging from about 0.2 to 27.4 ug, was extracted from sorted CD4+ and CD8+ cells. A CD8+CD57+ expansion meant a frequency higher than the mean frequency seen in healthy subjects. Beyond this particular receptor, the publication reports: No significant difference in CD8+ Simpson's diversity was found between patients and healthy controls (P=0.060). Around 30 CD8+ CDR3 sequences were shared between patients and controls but appeared highly expressed in patients and within their immunodominant clones.

Expansion of CD8+CD57+ cells had been shown by flow cytometry in the patients chosen for sequencing. Every patient had severe acquired aplastic anemia, diagnosed using the International Study of Aplastic Anemia and Agranulocytosis and Camitta criteria. No patient had received any therapy when blood was sampled. The study deep-sequenced TCR repertoires of sorted CD4+ and CD8+ blood T cells from severe aplastic anemia patients and healthy subjects. Patients were enrolled under clinicaltrials.gov protocols 00001620, 01623167, 00001397, 00071045, 00081523 and 00961064 in the USA. Ficoll-Paque density gradient centrifugation was used to isolate peripheral blood mononuclear cells. Before DNA extraction, CD4+ and CD8+ T cells were sorted with FACS or magnetic beads.

The chain was built from TRBV24-1 and TRBJ2-7; 9 central nucleotides agree with TRBD2. The sequence was collected from a human donor with aplastic anemia. Source material: sorted CD4+, CD8+, or CD8+CD57+ T cells (not recorded which) from PBMCs. The bases read TGTGCCACCAGTGACAGCGGGAGGTCCTACGAGCAGTACTTC. Its protein product is CATSDSGRSYEQYF.